This is a list of T cell receptor beta chains from one sample in a study of T-cell reconstitution after alpha-beta-depleted transplantation in children. TCRdb recomputed calls from the PCR reads with MiXCR, one row per CDR3 protein. The sample carries 550,000 to 800,000 distinct CDR3 sequences, 10% to 15% recorded once. The input for sequencing was PBMCs, taken before TCRalphabeta/CD19-depleted stem cell transplant. The origin of the receptors is a girl under 10 years old with congenital amegakaryocytic thrombocytopenia, due to receive a stem cell transplant. CDR3s include the opening cysteine and the closing phenylalanine or tryptophan. Not every row has a clone size; where given, it reads once, few, many or a size class.

CDR3 protein: CATSENNSEQFF
clone size: .
CDR3 length: 12
J gene: TRBJ2-1
V gene: TRBV24-1

CDR3 protein: CAIFAWEQHF
clone size: .
CDR3 length: 10
J gene: TRBJ2-7
V gene: TRBV12-3/TRBV12-4

CDR3 protein: CASSLRTSGSQETQYF
clone size: few
CDR3 length: 16
J gene: TRBJ2-5
V gene: TRBV5-1

CDR3 protein: CASSLPVRRAGETQYF
clone size: many
CDR3 length: 16
J gene: TRBJ2-5
V gene: TRBV11-2

CDR3 protein: CASSSHRTDRYYGYTF
clone size: few
CDR3 length: 16
J gene: TRBJ1-2
V gene: TRBV12-3/TRBV12-4

CDR3 protein: CASSPSGRLYEQYF
clone size: few
CDR3 length: 14
J gene: TRBJ2-7
V gene: TRBV27

CDR3 protein: CASSSGGGKETQYF
clone size: .
CDR3 length: 14
J gene: TRBJ2-5
V gene: TRBV5-1

CDR3 protein: CSARVNRDEQFF
clone size: .
CDR3 length: 12
J gene: TRBJ2-1
V gene: TRBV20-1

CDR3 protein: CASSLSRLGSETQYF
clone size: .
CDR3 length: 15
J gene: TRBJ2-5
V gene: TRBV7-9

CDR3 protein: CASSFLRDSTRDTQYF
clone size: many
CDR3 length: 16
J gene: TRBJ2-3
V gene: TRBV27

CDR3 protein: CASTLGGTDTEAFF
clone size: many
CDR3 length: 14
J gene: TRBJ1-1
V gene: TRBV12-3/TRBV12-4

CDR3 protein: CSARARGPTEAFF
clone size: many
CDR3 length: 13
J gene: TRBJ1-1
V gene: TRBV20-1

CDR3 protein: CASSLVQGRGDSEQYF
clone size: few
CDR3 length: 16
J gene: TRBJ2-7
V gene: TRBV5-1

CDR3 protein: CASSLAFRMDRGTEAFF
clone size: few
CDR3 length: 17
J gene: TRBJ1-1
V gene: TRBV11-2

CDR3 protein: CAIRAGGPGGRQFF
clone size: many
CDR3 length: 14
J gene: TRBJ2-1
V gene: TRBV10-3

CDR3 protein: CASSPGTGSHQETQYF
clone size: many
CDR3 length: 16
J gene: TRBJ2-5
V gene: TRBV5-1

CDR3 protein: CASSLDNGLGYSYEQYF
clone size: few
CDR3 length: 17
J gene: TRBJ2-7
V gene: TRBV7-8

CDR3 protein: CAAGIQGGSSKTQYF
clone size: many
CDR3 length: 15
J gene: TRBJ2-5
V gene: TRBV6-1

CDR3 protein: CSHLAGSYNEQFF
clone size: .
CDR3 length: 13
J gene: TRBJ2-1
V gene: TRBV29-1

CDR3 protein: CSVTQTGSYEQYF
clone size: many
CDR3 length: 13
J gene: TRBJ2-7
V gene: TRBV29-1

CDR3 protein: CSVEDFTSGGTDTQYF
clone size: many
CDR3 length: 16
J gene: TRBJ2-3
V gene: TRBV29-1

CDR3 protein: CASNRLASDTQYF
clone size: few
CDR3 length: 13
J gene: TRBJ2-3
V gene: TRBV6-2/TRBV6-3

CDR3 protein: CASSLKSFSYNEQFF
clone size: many
CDR3 length: 15
J gene: TRBJ2-1
V gene: TRBV5-1

CDR3 protein: CASSPIGTLKNIQYF
clone size: .
CDR3 length: 15
J gene: TRBJ2-4
V gene: TRBV18

CDR3 protein: CASSTGANTGELFF
clone size: many
CDR3 length: 14
J gene: TRBJ2-2
V gene: TRBV5-1

CDR3 protein: CSVGHREAEAFF
clone size: many
CDR3 length: 12
J gene: TRBJ1-1
V gene: TRBV29-1

CDR3 protein: CASSFVGTGDQPQHF
clone size: many
CDR3 length: 15
J gene: TRBJ1-5
V gene: TRBV12-3/TRBV12-4

CDR3 protein: CASSPVTGEGTEAFF
clone size: .
CDR3 length: 15
J gene: TRBJ1-1
V gene: TRBV18

CDR3 protein: CASCDSESSYNEQFF
clone size: many
CDR3 length: 15
J gene: TRBJ2-1
V gene: TRBV5-1

CDR3 protein: CASSFHLAGRTGELFF
clone size: once
CDR3 length: 16
J gene: TRBJ2-2
V gene: TRBV7-8

CDR3 protein: CSVDHGEAFF
clone size: many
CDR3 length: 10
J gene: TRBJ1-1
V gene: TRBV29-1

CDR3 protein: CASSLALATRETQYF
clone size: .
CDR3 length: 15
J gene: TRBJ2-5
V gene: TRBV5-1

CDR3 protein: CASRPLAGVETDTQYF
clone size: many
CDR3 length: 16
J gene: TRBJ2-3
V gene: TRBV12-3/TRBV12-4

CDR3 protein: CASSARGETQYF
clone size: few
CDR3 length: 12
J gene: TRBJ2-5
V gene: TRBV25-1

CDR3 protein: CSVAGGVAFF
clone size: many
CDR3 length: 10
J gene: TRBJ1-1
V gene: TRBV29-1

CDR3 protein: CASSFSYSGARSWAEQYF
clone size: few
CDR3 length: 18
J gene: TRBJ2-7
V gene: TRBV28

CDR3 protein: CASSLGPPLSSYNEQFF
clone size: once
CDR3 length: 17
J gene: TRBJ2-1
V gene: TRBV11-2

CDR3 protein: CASSPQGGPFNEQFF
clone size: many
CDR3 length: 15
J gene: TRBJ2-1
V gene: TRBV3-1

CDR3 protein: CASSLAWATNEKLFF
clone size: .
CDR3 length: 15
J gene: TRBJ1-4
V gene: TRBV11-2

CDR3 protein: CASSPRLAGNPITQYF
clone size: .
CDR3 length: 16
J gene: TRBJ2-3
V gene: TRBV6-1

CDR3 protein: CASSLVTSWSYNEQFF
clone size: few
CDR3 length: 16
J gene: TRBJ2-1
V gene: TRBV5-6

CDR3 protein: CASSSSAPGGGNIQYF
clone size: few
CDR3 length: 16
J gene: TRBJ2-4
V gene: TRBV27

CDR3 protein: CASREGLEQYF
clone size: few
CDR3 length: 11
J gene: TRBJ2-7
V gene: TRBV5-1

CDR3 protein: CASSLEPARIGYEQYF
clone size: .
CDR3 length: 16
J gene: TRBJ2-7
V gene: TRBV5-1

CDR3 protein: CASSLAVAGTDTQYF
clone size: many
CDR3 length: 15
J gene: TRBJ2-3
V gene: TRBV5-1

CDR3 protein: CSATAQGDEQFF
clone size: few
CDR3 length: 12
J gene: TRBJ2-1
V gene: TRBV20-1